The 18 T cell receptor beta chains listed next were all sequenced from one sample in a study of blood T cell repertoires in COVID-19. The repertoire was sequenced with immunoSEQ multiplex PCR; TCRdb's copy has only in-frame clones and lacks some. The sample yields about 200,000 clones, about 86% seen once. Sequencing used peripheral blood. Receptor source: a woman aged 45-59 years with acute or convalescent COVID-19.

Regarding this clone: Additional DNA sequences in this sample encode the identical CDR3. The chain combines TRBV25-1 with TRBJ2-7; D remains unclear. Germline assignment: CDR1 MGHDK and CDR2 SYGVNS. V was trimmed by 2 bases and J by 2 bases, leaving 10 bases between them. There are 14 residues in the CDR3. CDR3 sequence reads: CASSETYPPYEQYF. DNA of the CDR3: TGTGCCAGCAGTGAAACATACCCTCCCTACGAGCAGTACTTC.

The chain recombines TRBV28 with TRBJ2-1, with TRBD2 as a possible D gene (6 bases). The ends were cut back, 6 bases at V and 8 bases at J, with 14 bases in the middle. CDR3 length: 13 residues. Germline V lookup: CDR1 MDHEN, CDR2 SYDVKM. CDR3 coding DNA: TGTGCCAGCAGCACGACTAGTTACGATGAGCAGTTCTTC. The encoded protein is CASSTTSYDEQFF. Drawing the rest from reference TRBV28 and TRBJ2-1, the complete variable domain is DVKVTQSSRYLVKRTGEKVFLECVQDMDHENMFWYRQDPGLGLRLIYFSYDVKMKEKGDIPEGYSVSREKKERFSLILESASTNQTSMYLCASSTTSYDEQFFGPGTRLTVL.

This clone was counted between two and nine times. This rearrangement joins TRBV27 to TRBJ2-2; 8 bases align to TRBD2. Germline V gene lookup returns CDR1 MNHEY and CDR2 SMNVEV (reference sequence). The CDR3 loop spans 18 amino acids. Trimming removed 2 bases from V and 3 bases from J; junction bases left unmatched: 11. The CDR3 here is CASSLRRGLVGDTGELFF. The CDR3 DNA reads TGTGCCAGCAGTTTAAGGCGGGGACTAGTTGGGGACACCGGGGAGCTGTTTTTT.

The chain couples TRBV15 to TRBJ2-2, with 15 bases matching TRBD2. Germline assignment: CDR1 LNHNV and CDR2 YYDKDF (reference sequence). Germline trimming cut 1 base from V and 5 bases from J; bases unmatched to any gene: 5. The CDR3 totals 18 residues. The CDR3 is CATSRVGLAGGRTGELFF. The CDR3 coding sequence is TGTGCCACCAGCAGAGTGGGACTAGCGGGAGGAAGAACCGGGGAGCTGTTTTTT.

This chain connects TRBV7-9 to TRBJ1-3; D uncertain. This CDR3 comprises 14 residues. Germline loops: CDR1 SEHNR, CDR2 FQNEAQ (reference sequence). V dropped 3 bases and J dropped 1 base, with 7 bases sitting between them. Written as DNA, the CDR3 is TGTGCCAGCAGCTTGGCGGGTTCTGGAAACACCATATATTTT. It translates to CASSLAGSGNTIYF.

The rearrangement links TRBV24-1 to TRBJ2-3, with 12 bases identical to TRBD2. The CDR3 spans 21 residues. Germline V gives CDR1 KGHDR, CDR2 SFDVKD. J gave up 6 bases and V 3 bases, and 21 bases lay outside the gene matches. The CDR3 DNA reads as TGTGCCACCAGTGATCCCCCAGGCAGGGGACAGACTAGCGGGAGTGGGGATACGCAGTATTTT. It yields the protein CATSDPPGRGQTSGSGDTQYF.

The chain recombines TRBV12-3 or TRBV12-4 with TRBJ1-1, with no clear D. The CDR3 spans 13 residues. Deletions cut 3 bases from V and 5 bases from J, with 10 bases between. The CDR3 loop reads CASSFMGRTEAFF. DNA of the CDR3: TGTGCCAGCAGTTTCATGGGGAGGACTGAAGCTTTCTTT.

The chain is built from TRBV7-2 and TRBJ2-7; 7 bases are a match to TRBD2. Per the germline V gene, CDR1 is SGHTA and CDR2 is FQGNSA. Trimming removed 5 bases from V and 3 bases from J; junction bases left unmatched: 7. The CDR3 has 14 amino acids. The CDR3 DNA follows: TGTGCCAGCAGCCGCGGGCTAGCGGTCTACGAGCAGTACTTC. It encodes CASSRGLAVYEQYF.

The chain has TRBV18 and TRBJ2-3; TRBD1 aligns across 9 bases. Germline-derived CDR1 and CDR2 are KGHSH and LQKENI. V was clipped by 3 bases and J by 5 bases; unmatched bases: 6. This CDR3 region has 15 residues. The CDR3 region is CASSPTGGAGDTQYF. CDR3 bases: TGTGCCAGCTCACCCACAGGGGGCGCGGGAGATACGCAGTATTTT.

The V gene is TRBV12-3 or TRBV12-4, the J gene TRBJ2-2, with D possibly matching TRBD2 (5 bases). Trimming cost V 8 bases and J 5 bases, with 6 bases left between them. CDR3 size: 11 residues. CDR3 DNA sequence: TGTGCCAGCCCGGGGACCGGGGAGCTGTTTTTT. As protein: CASPGTGELFF.

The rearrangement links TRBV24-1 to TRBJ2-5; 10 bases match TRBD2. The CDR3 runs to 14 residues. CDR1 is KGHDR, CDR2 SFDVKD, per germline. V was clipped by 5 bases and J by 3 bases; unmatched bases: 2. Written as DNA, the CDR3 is TGTGCCACCAGTGGGACTAGCGGAAAAGAGACCCAGTACTTC. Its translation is CATSGTSGKETQYF.

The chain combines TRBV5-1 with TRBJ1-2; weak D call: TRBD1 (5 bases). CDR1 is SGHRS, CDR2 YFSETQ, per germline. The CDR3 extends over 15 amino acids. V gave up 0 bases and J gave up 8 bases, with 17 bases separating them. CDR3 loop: CASSLVGRESKGYTF. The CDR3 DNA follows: TGCGCCAGCAGCTTGGTGGGGCGGGAGTCGAAGGGCTACACCTTC.

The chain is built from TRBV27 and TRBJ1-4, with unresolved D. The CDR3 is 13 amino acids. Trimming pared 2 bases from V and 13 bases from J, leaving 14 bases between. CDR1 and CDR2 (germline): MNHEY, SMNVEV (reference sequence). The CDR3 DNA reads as TGTGCCAGCAGTTTACGACCGGAACTAGGACTGTTTTTT. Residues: CASSLRPELGLFF.

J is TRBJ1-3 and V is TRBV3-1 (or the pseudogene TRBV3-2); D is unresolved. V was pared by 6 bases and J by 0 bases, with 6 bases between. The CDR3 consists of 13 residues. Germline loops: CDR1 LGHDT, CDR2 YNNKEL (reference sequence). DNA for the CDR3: TGTGCCAGCAGACCCGGCTCTGGAAACACCATATATTTT. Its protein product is CASRPGSGNTIYF.

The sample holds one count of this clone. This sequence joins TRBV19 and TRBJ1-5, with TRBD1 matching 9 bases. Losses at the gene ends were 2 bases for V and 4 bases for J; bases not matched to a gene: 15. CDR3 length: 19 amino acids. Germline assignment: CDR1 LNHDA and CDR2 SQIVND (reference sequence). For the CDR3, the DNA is TGTGCCAGTAGTATAAAGCGGGACAGGGATATCGGAAGGAATCAGCCCCAGCATTTT. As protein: CASSIKRDRDIGRNQPQHF.

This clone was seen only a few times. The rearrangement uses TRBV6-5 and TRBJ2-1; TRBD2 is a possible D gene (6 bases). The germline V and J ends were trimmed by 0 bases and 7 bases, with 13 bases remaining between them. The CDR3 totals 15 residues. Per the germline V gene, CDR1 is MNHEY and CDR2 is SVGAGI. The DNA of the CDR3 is TGTGCCAGCAGTTACTCGACGGGAGTCTTAAATGAGCAGTTCTTC. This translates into CASSYSTGVLNEQFF.

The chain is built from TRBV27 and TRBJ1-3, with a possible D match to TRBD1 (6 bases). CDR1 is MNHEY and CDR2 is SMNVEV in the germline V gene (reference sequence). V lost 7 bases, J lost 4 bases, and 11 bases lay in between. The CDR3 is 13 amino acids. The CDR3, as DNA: TGTGCCAGCAAAAACAGGGAGGGAAACACCATATATTTT. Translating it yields CASKNREGNTIYF.

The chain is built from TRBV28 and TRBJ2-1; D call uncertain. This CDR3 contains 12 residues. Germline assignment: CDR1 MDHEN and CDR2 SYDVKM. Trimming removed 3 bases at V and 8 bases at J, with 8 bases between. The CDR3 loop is CASSLSSDEQFF. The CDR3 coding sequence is TGTGCCAGCAGTTTGTCCTCGGATGAGCAGTTCTTC.